What follows are 30 T cell receptor beta chains derived from one specimen sequenced in a study of cytomegalovirus exposure and HLA in healthy donors. It was with 60 Vbeta and 13 Jbeta primers that the PCR ran. Repertoires were generated with immunoSEQ multiplex PCR, while TCRdb's copy carries only in-frame clones and drops some. The sample lists about 160,000 clones; about three quarters were seen once. What was sequenced was PBMCs. The receptors come from a man between 18 and 29 years old in good health and CMV-seronegative.

The J gene is TRBJ2-2, the V gene TRBV9, with TRBD2 matching over 14 bases. Per germline, CDR1 SGDLS and CDR2 YYNGEE. After removal of 3 bases from V and 9 bases from J, the junction contained 4 bases not matched to a gene. The CDR3 totals 15 residues. The CDR3 sequence is CASSEGLAGERELFF. CDR3 sequence (DNA): TGTGCCAGCAGCGAGGGACTAGCGGGAGAGCGGGAGCTGTTTTTT. Filled out from reference TRBV9 and TRBJ2-2, the complete variable domain reads DSGVTQTPKHLITATGQRVTLRCSPRSGDLSVYWYQQSLDQGLQFLIQYYNGEERAKGNILERFSAQQFPDLHSELNLSSLELGDSALYFCASSEGLAGERELFFGEGSRLTVL.

This sequence joins TRBV19 and TRBJ2-7, with 9 bases aligning to TRBD1. J lost 3 bases, V lost 6 bases, and 9 bases had no gene match. Germline-derived CDR1 and CDR2 are LNHDA and SQIVND (reference sequence). This CDR3 is 15 amino acids long. CDR3 amino acids: CASRFGQGKNYEQYF. In DNA, the CDR3 is TGTGCCAGTAGATTTGGACAGGGGAAAAACTACGAGCAGTACTTC.

This rearrangement joins TRBV28 to TRBJ1-2; D ambiguous. Germline CDR1 is MDHEN and CDR2 is SYDVKM. The V gene lost 3 bases and the J gene lost 1 base, with 3 bases spanning the gap. The CDR3 covers 12 residues. The CDR3 loop reads CASSFGNYGYTF. CDR3 DNA: TGTGCCAGCAGTTTCGGTAACTATGGCTACACCTTC.

V and J are TRBV4-1 and TRBJ2-1; D is possibly TRBD2 (6 bases). CDR1 is MGHRA, CDR2 YSYEKL, per germline. CDR3 size: 14 residues. Deletions cut 3 bases from V and 6 bases from J, with 12 bases between. This CDR3 is CASSHVGGINEQFF. CDR3 sequence (DNA): TGCGCCAGCAGCCACGTCGGGGGTATCAATGAGCAGTTCTTC.

This chain connects TRBV11-3 to TRBJ2-2, with D unclear. The CDR3 covers 13 residues. Trimming pared 4 bases from V and 4 bases from J, leaving 7 bases between. The germline gives CDR1 SGHNT, CDR2 YENEEA. The CDR3 region has the DNA TGTGCCAGCAGCTCGACTCTCACCGGGGAGCTGTTTTTT. Translating gives CASSSTLTGELFF.

This clone was seen more than once but under ten times. V and J are TRBV7-2 and TRBJ2-2, with D uncertain. Looked up from germline, CDR1 is SGHTA and CDR2 is FQGNSA. V lost 8 bases and J lost 5, with 15 bases in between. The CDR3 sequence is 14 residues long. The chain's CDR3 is CASQLGLETGELFF. The CDR3 DNA follows: TGTGCCAGCCAGCTCGGCCTAGAGACCGGGGAGCTGTTTTTT.

The rearrangement joins TRBV9 to TRBJ1-2; D is undetermined. Per germline, CDR1 SGDLS and CDR2 YYNGEE. With 1 base removed from V and 8 bases from J, the gap between germline ends came to 12 bases. The CDR3 has 13 residues. CDR3 residues: CASSVTGVGGYTF. CDR3 coding DNA: TGTGCCAGCAGCGTAACCGGGGTTGGGGGCTACACCTTC.

J is TRBJ2-7 and V is TRBV13; no clear D gene. The CDR3 runs 12 residues. The germline V gene encodes CDR1 PRHDT and CDR2 FYEKMQ (reference sequence). Trimming left V 5 bases short and J 7 bases short, with 12 bases between. The CDR3 sequence: CASSLSPPEQYF. The DNA of the CDR3 is TGTGCCAGCAGCCTCTCTCCCCCTGAGCAGTACTTC.

This chain connects TRBV12-5 to TRBJ2-3; maybe TRBD1 (6 bases). The CDR3 is 15 residues long. With 3 bases removed from V and 2 bases from J, the gap between germline ends came to 12 bases. Germline V CDR1 and CDR2: LGHNT, FRNRAP. The CDR3 DNA reads TGTGCTAGTGGTTTCCAGGGGATTCTCACAGATACGCAGTATTTT. Amino acids: CASGFQGILTDTQYF.

This clone came up many times. The chain is built from TRBV5-4 and TRBJ2-7, with 10 bases fitting TRBD2. The CDR3 runs to 14 residues. Germline trimming cut 6 bases from V and 7 bases from J; bases unmatched to any gene: 10. Germline V CDR1 and CDR2: SGHNT, YYREEE (reference sequence). The CDR3, as DNA: TGTGCCAGCACCCCAGCGGGAGGGCCGGGTGAGCAGTACTTC. Translated: CASTPAGGPGEQYF.

The chain has TRBV2 and TRBJ1-2, with TRBD1 matching over 7 bases. With 2 bases clipped from V and 5 bases from J, the junction kept 2 bases outside the gene matches. Per the germline V gene, CDR1 is SNHLY and CDR2 is FYNNEI. This CDR3 is built from 13 residues. The CDR3 spells CASSEQGDYGYTF. Here the CDR3 DNA reads TGTGCCAGCAGTGAACAGGGGGATTATGGCTACACCTTC.

The count of this clone is one. J is TRBJ2-2 and V is TRBV6-4; the match to TRBD2 covers 12 bases. CDR1 is MRHNA and CDR2 is SNTAGT in the germline V gene. The junction had 13 bases not matched to a gene; V was cut back by 4 bases and J by 4 bases. This CDR3 spans 19 amino acids. The CDR3 bases are TGTGCCAGCAGTGCCGGTCCTAGCGGGAGGGAACGGGGCACCGGGGAGCTGTTTTTT. This translates into CASSAGPSGRERGTGELFF.

The chain recombines TRBV9 with TRBJ2-7, with 10 bases aligning to TRBD1. This CDR3 is built from 14 residues. With V trimmed by 1 base and J by 7 bases, 5 bases remained unmatched. The V gene's germline CDR1 is SGDLS and CDR2 YYNGEE. The CDR3 nucleotides are TGTGCCAGCAGCGTACTTGACAGGGGGCCGGAGCAGTACTTC. It yields the protein CASSVLDRGPEQYF.

This clone occurred a few times. Relative to the germline gene, one junction end is altered; a read error may explain this. The chain links TRBV7-6 to TRBJ1-2, with 8 nucleotides matching TRBD1. CDR1 is SGHVS, CDR2 FNYEAQ, per germline. The CDR3 totals 13 residues. The chain's CDR3 is CASSLGLGQDLHF. CDR3 nucleotide sequence: TGTGCCAGCAGCTTAGGGTTGGGACAGGACCTTCATTTC. Full variable domain (rest looked up from reference TRBV7-6 and TRBJ1-2): GAGVSQSPRYKVTKRGQDVALRCDPISGHVSLYWYRQALGQGPEFLTYFNYEAQQDKSGLPNDRFSAERPEGSISTLTIQRTEQRDSAMYRCASSLGLGQDLHFGSGTRLTVV.

The chain uses TRBV10-3 and TRBJ1-2; 9 positions match TRBD1. Trimming at V came to 4 bases and at J to 1 base, leaving 4 bases not matched to a gene. Germline CDR1 and CDR2: ENHRY and SYGVKD. CDR3 length: 15 residues. In DNA form, the CDR3 reads TGTGCCATCAGTGGTTCGGGACAGGGTAACTATGGCTACACCTTC. As protein: CAISGSGQGNYGYTF.

This rearrangement joins TRBV27 to TRBJ2-7; 12 nucleotides align to TRBD2. This CDR3 contains 15 residues. V shed 5 bases and J 3 bases; nucleotides not matched to a gene: 5. CDR1 and CDR2 from the germline V gene are MNHEY and SMNVEV (reference sequence). Here the CDR3 reads CASSPRTSGNYEQYF. The CDR3 DNA sequence: TGTGCCAGCAGTCCTCGGACTAGCGGGAACTACGAGCAGTACTTC.

In its sample, this clone was seen a few times. The rearrangement links TRBV27 to TRBJ2-5, with D possibly being TRBD2 (6 bases). This CDR3 contains 14 residues. Trimming removed 5 bases at V and 0 bases at J, with 10 bases between. Germline V gene data show CDR1 as MNHEY and CDR2 as SMNVEV (reference sequence). In DNA form, the CDR3 reads TGTGCCAGCAGTCCCCGGGGGTACCAAGAGACCCAGTACTTC. This codes for CASSPRGYQETQYF.

The genes are TRBV18 and TRBJ2-7; 8 nucleotides line up with TRBD1. This CDR3 is 16 amino acids long. V dropped 0 bases and J dropped 2; count of bases not matched to a gene: 6. The germline gives CDR1 KGHSH, CDR2 LQKENI. CDR3 DNA: TGTGCCAGCTCACCACCGAAAGGACAGGGACCCTACGAGCAGTACTTC. Translated: CASSPPKGQGPYEQYF.

The chain is built from TRBV25-1 and TRBJ2-2; 8 bases align to TRBD2. Germline assignment: CDR1 MGHDK and CDR2 SYGVNS. The length of the CDR3 is 14 residues. The J segment lost 2 bases and the V segment lost 6 bases, leaving 2 bases of the junction unmatched. CDR3 in amino acids: CASRTSVNTGELFF. The CDR3 DNA sequence: TGTGCCAGCAGGACTAGCGTTAACACCGGGGAGCTGTTTTTT. The complete variable domain, with remaining parts taken from reference TRBV25-1 and TRBJ2-2, reads EADIYQTPRYLVIGTGKKITLECSQTMGHDKMYWYQQDPGMELHLIHYSYGVNSTEKGDLSSESTVSRIRTEHFPLTLESARPSHTSQYLCASRTSVNTGELFFGEGSRLTVL.

This clone came up once. J is TRBJ2-7 and V is TRBV5-1; 8 bases agree with TRBD1. This CDR3 spans 17 amino acids. The V gene end was trimmed by 0 bases and the J gene end by 0 bases; junction bases not matched to a gene: 8. Germline assignment: CDR1 SGHRS and CDR2 YFSETQ. The CDR3 DNA is TGCGCCAGCAGCTTGGCCGGGGCAGGGGGCTTCTCCTACGAGCAGTACTTC. Residues: CASSLAGAGGFSYEQYF.

The chain carries TRBV19 and TRBJ2-3; the D gene is possibly TRBD2 (5 bases). Germline assignment: CDR1 LNHDA and CDR2 SQIVND (reference sequence). Trimming left V 4 bases short and J 0 bases short, with 8 bases between. CDR3 length: 14 residues. The CDR3 DNA reads as TGTGCCAGTAGTACCCGACTAAGCACAGATACGCAGTATTTT. Its protein product is CASSTRLSTDTQYF. Using reference TRBV19 and TRBJ2-3 for the parts outside the CDR3, the full variable domain is DGGITQSPKYLFRKEGQNVTLSCEQNLNHDAMYWYRQDPGQGLRLIYYSQIVNDFQKGDIAEGYSVSREKKESFPLTVTSAQKNPTAFYLCASSTRLSTDTQYFGPGTRLTVL.

The rearrangement links TRBV19 to TRBJ2-4; D might be TRBD1 (6 bases). The CDR3 has 13 residues. The germline gives CDR1 LNHDA, CDR2 SQIVND (reference sequence). V lost 5 bases and J lost 7, with 12 bases in between. The CDR3 sequence: CASSLLDRNIQYF. In DNA, the CDR3 is TGTGCCAGTAGTCTTTTAGACAGGAACATTCAGTACTTC.

The chain employs TRBV20-1 and TRBJ2-7; possibly TRBD2 for D (7 bases). CDR1 and CDR2 from the germline V gene are DFQATT and SNEGSKA (reference sequence). This CDR3 has 11 residues. The V end lost 5 bases, the J end lost 6 bases, and 11 bases lay between the germline ends. The CDR3 DNA sequence: TGCAGTGCTTGGCGGGGGCTCGAGCAGTACTTC. Encoded protein: CSAWRGLEQYF.

The chain employs TRBV5-1 and TRBJ1-4; TRBD1 matches 7 bases. The germline V gene encodes CDR1 SGHRS and CDR2 YFSETQ. The CDR3 has 14 residues. V gave up 2 bases and J gave up 12 bases; unmatched junction bases: 10. CDR3 DNA sequence: TGCGCCAGCAGCTTAGGGGGACAGTCGGGGGAACTGTTTTTT. It yields the protein CASSLGGQSGELFF. The variable domain in full, with the rest retrieved from reference TRBV5-1 and TRBJ1-4, is KAGVTQTPRYLIKTRGQQVTLSCSPISGHRSVSWYQQTPGQGLQFLFEYFSETQRNKGNFPGRFSGRQFSNSRSEMNVSTLELGDSALYLCASSLGGQSGELFFGSGTQLSVL.

The chain uses TRBV27 and TRBJ2-2; TRBD2 matches at 7 bases. J was trimmed by 7 bases and V by 4 bases; bases with no gene match: 0. Germline CDR1 and CDR2: MNHEY and SMNVEV (reference sequence). The CDR3 spans 12 residues. The CDR3 loop is CASSSSGGELFF. CDR3 DNA sequence: TGTGCCAGCAGTTCTAGCGGCGGGGAGCTGTTTTTT.

The chain carries TRBV6-5 and TRBJ2-7, with 8 bases matching TRBD1. Looked up from germline, CDR1 is MNHEY and CDR2 is SVGAGI. Trimming removed 9 bases from V and 2 bases from J; junction bases left unmatched: 9. The CDR3 has 14 amino acids. CDR3 DNA sequence: TGTGCCAGTGCACTGACACAGGGGGCCTACGAGCAGTACTTC. Amino acids: CASALTQGAYEQYF.

The CDR3 DNA is TGTGCCAGTAGCACGAGCCTAGGGACTACCCCAAGTGGTGAGCAGTTCTTC. Its translation is CASSTSLGTTPSGEQFF. This chain uses TRBV19 with TRBJ2-1; 7 positions match TRBD2. This CDR3 spans 17 amino acids. J was trimmed by 9 bases and V by 6 bases; bases with no gene match: 20. Germline CDR1 LNHDA, CDR2 SQIVND (reference sequence).

This clone was observed a handful of times. The gene calls are TRBV19 and TRBJ2-7; 7 bases fit TRBD2. V was pared by 5 bases and J by 0 bases, with 7 bases of the junction left unmatched. CDR1 and CDR2 from the germline V gene are LNHDA and SQIVND (reference sequence). The CDR3 is 15 amino acids. The CDR3 reads CASSASGTTSYEQYF. DNA for the CDR3: TGTGCCAGTAGTGCCTCCGGGACTACCTCCTACGAGCAGTACTTC.

V usage is TRBV5-4 and J usage is TRBJ2-3, with D uncertain. Per the germline V gene, CDR1 is SGHNT and CDR2 is YYREEE (reference sequence). Trimming removed 4 bases from V and 0 bases from J, with 6 bases in between. The CDR3 is 13 amino acids. The CDR3 is CASSRSSTDTQYF. In nucleotides, the CDR3 is TGTGCCAGCAGCCGAAGCAGCACAGATACGCAGTATTTT.

J is TRBJ2-5 and V is TRBV10-2, with 12 bases that match TRBD1. This CDR3 contains 14 residues. V lost 3 bases, J lost 5 bases, and 1 base stayed unmatched. The germline CDR1 and CDR2 sequences are WSHSY and SAAADI. The CDR3 region is CASSEGTGGETQYF. CDR3 nucleotides: TGCGCCAGCAGTGAAGGGACAGGGGGCGAGACCCAGTACTTC.